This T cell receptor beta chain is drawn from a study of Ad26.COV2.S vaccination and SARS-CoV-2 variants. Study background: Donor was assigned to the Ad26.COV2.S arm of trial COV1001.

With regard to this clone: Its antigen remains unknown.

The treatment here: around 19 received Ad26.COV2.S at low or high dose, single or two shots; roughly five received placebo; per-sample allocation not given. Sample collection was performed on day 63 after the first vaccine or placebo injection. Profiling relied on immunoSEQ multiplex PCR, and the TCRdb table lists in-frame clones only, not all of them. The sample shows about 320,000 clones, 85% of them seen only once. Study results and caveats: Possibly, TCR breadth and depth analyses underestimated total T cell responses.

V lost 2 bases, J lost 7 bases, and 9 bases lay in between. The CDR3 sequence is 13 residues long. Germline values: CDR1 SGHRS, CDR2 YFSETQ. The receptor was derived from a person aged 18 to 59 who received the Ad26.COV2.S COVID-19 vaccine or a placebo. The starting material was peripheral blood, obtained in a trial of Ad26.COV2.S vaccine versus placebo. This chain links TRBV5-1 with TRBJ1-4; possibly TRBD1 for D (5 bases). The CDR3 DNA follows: TGCGCCAGCAGCTTACGGGACGGTGAAAAACTGTTTTTT. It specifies CASSLRDGEKLFF.